These 6 T cell receptor beta chains came from one sample sequenced in a study of T cell responses to AZD1222 COVID-19 vaccine. Data came from immunoSEQ multiplex PCR; TCRdb stores just in-frame clones and leaves some out. Of roughly 120,000 clones listed, around 88% were seen once; the top ten hold about a tenth. Sequences were derived from peripheral blood, sampled on day 0 of AZD1222 vaccination. These receptors all come from an adult in good health.

This chain joins TRBV7-2 and TRBJ1-4; no clear D gene. The V gene lost 6 bases and the J gene lost 0 bases, with 17 bases spanning the gap. The CDR3 loop spans 17 amino acids. Germline CDR1 SGHTA, CDR2 FQGNSA. The CDR3 sequence: CASSARAPLATNEKLFF. The CDR3 DNA is TGTGCCAGCAGTGCCCGGGCTCCGTTAGCAACTAATGAAAAACTGTTTTTT.

The chain employs TRBV4-3 and TRBJ2-3; TRBD1 or TRBD2 may be the D gene (5 bases each). V gave up 3 bases and J gave up 2 bases, with 9 bases separating them. The CDR3 is 14 amino acids. The germline V gene has CDR1 LGHNA and CDR2 YSLEER. CDR3 region: CASSQSGTTDTQYF. Here the CDR3 DNA reads TGCGCCAGCAGCCAGTCCGGGACCACAGATACGCAGTATTTT.

The rearrangement uses TRBV9 and TRBJ2-5; 9 bases match TRBD2. The V gene end was trimmed by 3 bases and the J gene end by 2 bases; junction bases not matched to a gene: 8. Germline CDR1 is SGDLS and CDR2 is YYNGEE. There are 16 residues in the CDR3. CDR3 sequence (DNA): TGTGCCAGCAGCGCTCTGCGGGGGGGGCCTCAAGAGACCCAGTACTTC. This translates into CASSALRGGPQETQYF. Variable domain in full (rest from reference TRBV9 and TRBJ2-5): DSGVTQTPKHLITATGQRVTLRCSPRSGDLSVYWYQQSLDQGLQFLIQYYNGEERAKGNILERFSAQQFPDLHSELNLSSLELGDSALYFCASSALRGGPQETQYFGPGTRLLVL.

V usage is TRBV30 and J usage is TRBJ2-1; 7 bases map to TRBD1. CDR1 GTSNPN and CDR2 SVGIG come from the germline V gene (reference sequence). CDR3 length: 16 amino acids. V lost 0 bases, J lost 8 bases, and 13 bases stayed unmatched. CDR3 sequence: CAWSVLGTGVIDEQFF. The CDR3 DNA follows: TGTGCCTGGAGTGTACTCGGTACAGGGGTAATCGATGAGCAGTTCTTC.

This clone was counted a single time. The genes are TRBV4-2 and TRBJ1-1; D not certain. This CDR3 region has 16 residues. CDR1 and CDR2 (germline): LGHNA, YNFKEQ. V was cut by 1 base and J by 1 base, with 13 bases left in between. In DNA, the CDR3 is TGTGCCAGCAGCCAAGGGGCTGGGCCGCAGAACACTGAAGCTTTCTTT. Residues: CASSQGAGPQNTEAFF.

V usage is TRBV4-3 and J usage is TRBJ2-1; D is perhaps TRBD2 (5 bases). Germline CDR1 reads LGHNA; CDR2 reads YSLEER. Trimming took off 1 base at V and 9 bases at J, with 13 bases between the two ends. The CDR3 sequence is 14 residues long. This chain's CDR3 is CASSQVHGLGEQFF. The CDR3 DNA is TGCGCCAGCAGCCAAGTCCACGGACTGGGTGAGCAGTTCTTC.